This entry lists 18 T cell receptor beta chains sequenced from one sample in a study of cytomegalovirus exposure and HLA in healthy donors. Primers for the PCR totalled 60 Vbeta and 13 Jbeta. Sequenced by immunoSEQ multiplex PCR; TCRdb stores in-frame clones only, minus some. The sample consists of around 99,000 clones, roughly 69% of them appearing once. The specimen sequenced was PBMCs. The receptors come from a woman in her sixties or seventies in good health and CMV-seropositive.

In regard to this clone: This sample includes further DNA sequences coding for the same CDR3. The J gene is TRBJ1-1, the V gene TRBV30; D gene ambiguous. CDR3 length equals 17 residues. The V and J ends lost 2 bases and 2 bases respectively, with 21 bases between them. Germline V gene lookup returns CDR1 GTSNPN and CDR2 SVGIG (reference sequence). CDR3 sequence reads: CAWSRSPSPLVNTEAFF. CDR3 nucleotide sequence: TGTGCCTGGAGTCGGAGCCCATCTCCCCTTGTTAACACTGAAGCTTTCTTT. The full variable domain, with the rest looked up from reference TRBV30 and TRBJ1-1, is SQTIHQWPATLVQPVGSPLSLECTVEGTSNPNLYWYRQAAGRGLQLLFYSVGIGQISSEVPQNLSASRPQDRQFILSSKKLLLSDSGFYLCAWSRSPSPLVNTEAFFGQGTRLTVV.

The chain employs TRBV6-1 and TRBJ2-4, with a possible D match to TRBD2 (5 bases). Germline assignment: CDR1 MNHNS and CDR2 SASEGT. The CDR3 covers 13 residues. Between the trimmed V and J ends, which lost 6 bases and 9 bases, there was a span of 15 bases. This CDR3 reads CASRQNGDRIQYF. For the CDR3, the DNA is TGTGCCAGCAGACAAAACGGGGATCGCATTCAGTACTTC.

The chain carries TRBV18 and TRBJ2-1; 9 bases are shared with TRBD2. Germline CDR1 and CDR2: KGHSH and LQKENI. The junction had 5 bases not matched to a gene; V was cut back by 3 bases and J by 5 bases. This CDR3 contains 15 residues. CDR3 protein: CASSPLAGPNNEQFF. The CDR3 DNA is TGTGCCAGCTCACCCCTAGCGGGGCCCAACAATGAGCAGTTCTTC.

This sequence joins TRBV6-1 and TRBJ1-2; TRBD1 matches 9 bases. CDR3 length equals 14 residues. V lost 6 bases and J lost 2; bases outside the gene matches: 4. The germline gives CDR1 MNHNS, CDR2 SASEGT. The CDR3 sequence: CASRGQGRNYGYTF. In DNA form, the CDR3 reads TGTGCCAGCAGGGGACAGGGCAGGAACTATGGCTACACCTTC.

This chain uses TRBV15 with TRBJ2-1; 8 bases line up with TRBD1. Looked up from germline, CDR1 is LNHNV and CDR2 is YYDKDF (reference sequence). This CDR3 is built from 17 residues. J gave up 0 bases and V 2 bases, and 6 bases lay outside the gene matches. The CDR3 sequence: CATSRPTGASSYNEQFF. Written as DNA, the CDR3 is TGTGCCACCAGCAGACCGACAGGGGCGAGCTCCTACAATGAGCAGTTCTTC.

The V call is TRBV27, the J call TRBJ1-2; maybe TRBD1 (6 bases). The ends were cut back, 6 bases at V and 2 bases at J, with 22 bases in the middle. Germline CDR1 reads MNHEY; CDR2 reads SMNVEV (reference sequence). The CDR3 is made up of 17 amino acids. In DNA form, the CDR3 reads TGTGCCAGCAGCCCCGATTTGAGGTTGGGACAAAACTATGGCTACACCTTC. Protein product: CASSPDLRLGQNYGYTF.

This clone came up a few times. This rearrangement joins TRBV27 to TRBJ1-5, with 8 bases lining up with TRBD1. The CDR3 is 15 residues long. Germline CDR1 is MNHEY and CDR2 is SMNVEV (reference sequence). After removal of 1 base from V and 5 bases from J, the junction contained 4 bases not matched to a gene. This CDR3 is CASSLYGQGYQPQHF. The CDR3 DNA sequence: TGTGCCAGCAGTTTATATGGACAGGGTTATCAGCCCCAGCATTTT.

The V and J genes are TRBV2 and TRBJ1-3; D perhaps matches TRBD1 (5 bases). The CDR3 extends over 15 amino acids. In germline, CDR1 is SNHLY, CDR2 FYNNEI. Trimming cost V 2 bases and J 4 bases, with 12 bases left between them. The CDR3 loop reads CASSEMEGSGNTIYF. The CDR3 DNA sequence: TGTGCCAGCAGTGAAATGGAGGGGTCCGGAAACACCATATATTTT.

The chain joins TRBV6-1 to TRBJ1-5, with D hard to call. The CDR3 consists of 15 residues. Trimming took 3 bases from V and 1 from J, leaving 10 bases between them. CDR1 is MNHNS, CDR2 SASEGT, per germline. The CDR3 DNA follows: TGTGCCAGCAGTGATCTTCCCGGGAGCAATCAGCCCCAGCATTTT. Residues: CASSDLPGSNQPQHF.

The chain uses TRBV29-1 and TRBJ1-2, with D uncertain. V was pared by 5 bases and J by 4 bases, with 8 bases between. The CDR3 extends over 11 amino acids. CDR1 is SQVTM and CDR2 is ANQGSEA in the germline V gene. The CDR3, as DNA: TGCAGCGTTCACGGAGCCTATGGCTACACCTTC. Translating it yields CSVHGAYGYTF.

The rearrangement joins TRBV23-1 to TRBJ1-5, with TRBD1 matching 11 bases. TRBV23-1 is assigned to the ORF class and has an uncertain function. After removal of 4 bases from V and 6 bases from J, the junction contained 8 bases not matched to a gene. This CDR3 contains 16 residues. The CDR3 is CASSPTGQGAFQPQHF. Written as DNA, the CDR3 is TGCGCCAGCAGTCCTACCGGACAGGGGGCCTTTCAGCCCCAGCATTTT.

The V call is TRBV5-4, the J call TRBJ2-7, with 7 bases matching TRBD1. This CDR3 contains 15 residues. The V gene end was trimmed by 2 bases and the J gene end by 3 bases; junction bases not matched to a gene: 8. CDR1 SGHNT and CDR2 YYREEE come from the germline V gene (reference sequence). CDR3 sequence reads: CASSFGTASLYEQYF. The CDR3 DNA is TGTGCCAGCAGCTTCGGGACAGCATCTCTCTACGAGCAGTACTTC.

This rearrangement joins TRBV9 to TRBJ2-5; 10 bases are a match to TRBD2. V shed 0 bases and J 2 bases; nucleotides not matched to a gene: 7. Looked up from germline, CDR1 is SGDLS and CDR2 is YYNGEE. The CDR3 contains 17 residues. The CDR3 bases are TGTGCCAGCAGCGTAGACCCAACTAGCGGGGTGCAAGAGACCCAGTACTTC. Translation: CASSVDPTSGVQETQYF.

V gene TRBV2 combines with J gene TRBJ1-5; D is ambiguous. CDR1 and CDR2 from the germline V gene are SNHLY and FYNNEI. The CDR3 consists of 13 residues. V lost 2 bases and J lost 7, with 9 bases in between. The CDR3 DNA reads TGTGCCAGCAGTGAAACCCTAGGCCAGCCCCAGCATTTT. Its translation: CASSETLGQPQHF. Together with reference TRBV2 and TRBJ1-5, the CDR3 gives the full variable domain: EPEVTQTPSHQVTQMGQEVILRCVPISNHLYFYWYRQILGQKVEFLVSFYNNEISEKSEIFDDQFSVERPDGSNFTLKIRSTKLEDSAMYFCASSETLGQPQHFGDGTRLSIL.

J is TRBJ1-4 and V is TRBV7-6; tentatively, D is TRBD1 (5 bases). CDR3 length: 12 amino acids. CDR1 and CDR2 (germline): SGHVS, FNYEAQ. Trimming stripped 2 bases from V and 7 bases from J, with 5 bases between. CDR3 DNA sequence: TGTGCCAGCAGCTTACAGGGTGAAAAACTGTTTTTT. Translation: CASSLQGEKLFF.

The CDR3 sequence: CASGSEGNQPQHF. In DNA, the CDR3 is TGTGCCAGCGGGAGTGAGGGCAATCAGCCCCAGCATTTT. The chain links TRBV7-2 to TRBJ1-5, with D unclear. The CDR3 is made up of 13 amino acids. Trimming cost V 8 bases and J 2 bases, with 10 bases left between them. Germline loops: CDR1 SGHTA, CDR2 FQGNSA.

The chain combines TRBV19 with TRBJ2-2, with 7 bases that match TRBD2. The CDR3 contains 17 residues. Per the germline V gene, CDR1 is LNHDA and CDR2 is SQIVND (reference sequence). J gave up 3 bases and V 1 base, and 8 bases lay outside the gene matches. CDR3: CASSIAKLARDTGELFF. CDR3 DNA sequence: TGTGCCAGTAGTATAGCTAAACTAGCGAGAGACACCGGGGAGCTGTTTTTT.

This chain links TRBV15 with TRBJ1-1, with TRBD1 identical over 9 bases. CDR1 LNHNV and CDR2 YYDKDF come from the germline V gene (reference sequence). The CDR3 is made up of 14 amino acids. The V and J ends lost 0 bases and 7 bases, in that order; junction bases with no gene match: 3. The CDR3 is CATSRETTGGEAFF. DNA for the CDR3: TGTGCCACCAGCAGAGAAACGACAGGGGGTGAAGCTTTCTTT.